This is a list of T cell receptor beta chains from one sample in a study of cytomegalovirus exposure and HLA in healthy donors. TCRdb's copy holds only in-frame clones and misses some; the assay was immunoSEQ multiplex PCR. This sample has under 250,000 clones, with about 77% found just once. The sequencing input was PBMCs. The receptors originated from a woman between 25 and 40 years old in good health and CMV-seronegative. Both conserved end residues are part of each CDR3. D genes are given only for firm matches. Where a row states a size, it is once, few, many or the class of an expanded clone; other rows omit it.

TRBD1,TRBV19,few,TRBJ1-2,TGTGCCAGTAAACCTTTGACAGGGAGTTACTATGGCTACACCTTC,CASKPLTGSYYGYTF
.,TRBV13,.,TRBJ2-1,TGTGCCAGCAGCCACGACAGAGATGAGCAGTTCTTC,CASSHDRDEQFF
.,TRBV6-1,.,TRBJ2-7,TGTGCCAGCAGTCAGCAGGGCATCGAGCAGTACTTC,CASSQQGIEQYF
.,TRBV2,.,TRBJ1-6,TGTGCCAGCAGTGCACGGGAGTACAATTCACCCCTCCACTTT,CASSAREYNSPLHF
.,TRBV6-5,.,TRBJ2-7,TGTGCCAGCAGTTACGCTGCGGTCTCCTACGAGCAGTACTTC,CASSYAAVSYEQYF
TRBD2,TRBV6-5,once,TRBJ2-5,TGTGCCAGCAGTTACGCTCCGTGGGGGGGGAGAGAGACCCAGTACTTC,CASSYAPWGGRETQYF
.,TRBV30,.,TRBJ1-1,TGTGCCTGGAGCTCCGGGACAAACACTGAAGCTTTCTTT,CAWSSGTNTEAFF
.,TRBV5-1,.,TRBJ1-1,TGCGCCAGCAGCCTCGGAGGGACGGGGAACACTGAAGCTTTCTTT,CASSLGGTGNTEAFF
TRBD2,TRBV28,.,TRBJ2-5,TGTGCCAGCAGTAAAGCGGGAGGGGGGGAGACCCAGTACTTC,CASSKAGGGETQYF
TRBD1,TRBV4-1,.,TRBJ2-7,TGCGCCAGCAGCCATCCGGGACAGGACGCCTACGAGCAGTACTTC,CASSHPGQDAYEQYF
.,TRBV7-9,.,TRBJ2-7,TGTTCCAGCAGCTTGGGATCGACAGGTTGGGACTTC,CSSSLGSTGWDF
.,TRBV27,.,TRBJ1-2,TGTGCCAGCAGTTTATGGGGCAGGGGCGAGATTAACTATGGCTACACCTTC,CASSLWGRGEINYGYTF
TRBD2,TRBV5-1,.,TRBJ2-1,TGCGCCAGCTCAAAACTAGCGGGAGACAACAATGAGCAGTTCTTC,CASSKLAGDNNEQFF
.,TRBV5-6,.,TRBJ2-5,TGTGCCAGCAGCCCCGGGGTTGAGACCCAGTACTTC,CASSPGVETQYF
TRBD1,TRBV9,.,TRBJ1-2,TGTGCCAGCAGCGTAGGTACAGGGGGCGCCTATGGCTACACCTTC,CASSVGTGGAYGYTF
.,TRBV5-4,.,TRBJ1-2,TGTGCCAGCGGAGGACAGAACTATGGCTACACCTTC,CASGGQNYGYTF
.,TRBV5-4,once,TRBJ2-1,TGTGCCAGCAGCTTGACAGGGTCCTCCTACAATGAGCAGTTCTTC,CASSLTGSSYNEQFF
.,TRBV7-9,.,TRBJ1-2,TGTGCCAGCAGCCCTACTGGGAGGGTCTTTAACTATGGCTACACCTTC,CASSPTGRVFNYGYTF
TRBD1,TRBV10-2,.,TRBJ2-1,TGCGCCAGCAGGGGGACAGGGAGTGAGCAGTTCTTC,CASRGTGSEQFF
TRBD1,TRBV11-2,.,TRBJ2-1,TGTGCCAGCAGCTCCTTCACAGCCGGGACAGGGATCTACAATGAGCAGTTCTTC,CASSSFTAGTGIYNEQFF
TRBD2,TRBV6-5,few,TRBJ2-3,TGTGCCAGCAGTTCAACTAGCGGGATTTCAGATACGCAGTATTTT,CASSSTSGISDTQYF
.,TRBV5-1,.,TRBJ2-7,TGCGCCAGCAGCTTGGGGAGGGCTACCTACGAGCAGTACTTC,CASSLGRATYEQYF
.,TRBV7-7,.,TRBJ2-7,TGTGCTAGCAGCTTAGCGGTGGGGCCCTCCTACGAGCAGTACTTC,CASSLAVGPSYEQYF
.,TRBV5-6,once,TRBJ2-5,TGTGCCAGCAGCCAACACGAGACCCAGTACTTC,CASSQHETQYF
TRBD1,TRBV5-4,.,TRBJ1-2,TGTGCCAGCAGCATCCGGACAGGGATCGCCTATGGCTACACCTTC,CASSIRTGIAYGYTF
.,TRBV21-1,.,TRBJ2-7,TGTGCCAGCAGCAAAAAACTGGACAGGGCCTACGAGCAGTACTTC,CASSKKLDRAYEQYF
.,TRBV6-5,.,TRBJ1-6,TGTGCCAGCAGTTACGGGGAGTATTCACCCCTCCACTTT,CASSYGEYSPLHF
TRBD1,TRBV6-5,.,TRBJ1-4,TGTGCCAGCAGGCCGGACAGGTGGACCGAAAAACTGTTTTTT,CASRPDRWTEKLFF
.,TRBV5-8,few,TRBJ1-3,TGTGCCAGCAGCTTGCCGCACAACTCTGGAAACACCATATATTTT,CASSLPHNSGNTIYF
.,TRBV5-1,few,TRBJ2-7,TGCGCCAGCAGCTTGCAGGGAACTACCTACGAGCAGTACTTC,CASSLQGTTYEQYF
.,TRBV6-6,.,TRBJ1-5,TGTGCCAGCAGTTACAGGCCGGGGGTCGGTAATCAGCCCCAGCATTTT,CASSYRPGVGNQPQHF
TRBD2,TRBV27,.,TRBJ2-3,TGTGCCAGCAGTTTGGGACTAGCGGGGTCCCAATCAGATACGCAGTATTTT,CASSLGLAGSQSDTQYF
.,TRBV6-5,once,TRBJ1-5,TGTGCCAGCAGTTCCTTCGGGTATGGGAGCAATCAGCCCCAGCATTTT,CASSSFGYGSNQPQHF
.,TRBV27,.,TRBJ1-3,TGTGCCAGCAGTGTCTCAGGAGGAAACACCATATATTTT,CASSVSGGNTIYF
TRBD2,TRBV6-4,.,TRBJ2-3,TGTGCCAGCAGTGAATCTAGCGGGGGGGCGACAGATACGCAGTATTTT,CASSESSGGATDTQYF
TRBD1,TRBV6-4,once,TRBJ1-4,TGTGCCAGCAGACAACGACAGGGCCAAAATGAAAAACTGTTTTTT,CASRQRQGQNEKLFF
.,TRBV4-1,once,TRBJ1-3,TGCGCCAGCAGCCAAGCTTCTCTCCCGGGAAACACCATATATTTT,CASSQASLPGNTIYF
.,TRBV6-1,.,TRBJ2-1,TGTGCCAGCAGTGATTGGGACACAAGCTCCTACAATGAGCAGTTCTTC,CASSDWDTSSYNEQFF
TRBD1,TRBV14,.,TRBJ2-1,TGTGCCAGCAGCCGACAGGGGCCCCGATACAATGAGCAGTTCTTC,CASSRQGPRYNEQFF
TRBD2,TRBV11-3,.,TRBJ2-5,TGTGCCAGCAGCCTGGCGAGCGGGGGGAAGCTAGAGACCCAGTACTTC,CASSLASGGKLETQYF
TRBD2,TRBV5-1,.,TRBJ2-7,TGCGCCAGCAGCCCCAGCGGGGGCCAAACCTACGAGCAGTACTTC,CASSPSGGQTYEQYF
TRBD1,TRBV7-9,once,TRBJ1-2,TGTGCCAGCAGCCCCCGGGACAGGGTTAGCTATGGCTACCCCTTC,CASSPRDRVSYGYPF
TRBD2,TRBV19,.,TRBJ2-7,TGTGCCAGTAGTATTGGATCGGGGGGCTACGAGCAGTACTTC,CASSIGSGGYEQYF
.,TRBV28,.,TRBJ1-4,TGTGCCAGCAGTTTAGTAGCTAAGAATGAAAAACTGTTTTTT,CASSLVAKNEKLFF
.,TRBV9,.,TRBJ2-3,TGTGCCAGCAGCATAGATCCCGGACTTGTGGCAGATACGCAGTATTTT,CASSIDPGLVADTQYF
.,TRBV2,.,TRBJ2-7,TGTGCCAGCAGTGGCCGGGACATCTCCTACGAGCAGTACTTC,CASSGRDISYEQYF
.,TRBV2,.,TRBJ1-5,TGTGCCAGCACTCCTCGGGTCAGGGATAGCAATCAGCCCCAGCATTTT,CASTPRVRDSNQPQHF